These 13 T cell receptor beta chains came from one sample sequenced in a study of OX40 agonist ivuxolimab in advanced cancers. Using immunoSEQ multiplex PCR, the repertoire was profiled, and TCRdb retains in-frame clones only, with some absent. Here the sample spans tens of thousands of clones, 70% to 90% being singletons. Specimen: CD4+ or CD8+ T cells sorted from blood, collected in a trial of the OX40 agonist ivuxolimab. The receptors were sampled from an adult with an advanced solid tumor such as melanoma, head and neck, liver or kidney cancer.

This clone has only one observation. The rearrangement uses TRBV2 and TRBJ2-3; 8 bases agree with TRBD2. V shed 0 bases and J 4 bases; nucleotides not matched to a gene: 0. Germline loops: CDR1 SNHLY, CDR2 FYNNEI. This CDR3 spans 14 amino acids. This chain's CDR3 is CASSEAGGADTQYF. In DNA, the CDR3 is TGTGCCAGCAGTGAAGCCGGGGGGGCAGATACGCAGTATTTT.

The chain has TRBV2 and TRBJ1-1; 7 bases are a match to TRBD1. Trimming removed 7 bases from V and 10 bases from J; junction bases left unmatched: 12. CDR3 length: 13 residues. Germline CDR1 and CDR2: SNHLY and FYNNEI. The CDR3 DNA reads TGTGCCAGCAATAGTAAAGGGGGCGCCCCAGCTTTCTTT. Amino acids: CASNSKGGAPAFF.

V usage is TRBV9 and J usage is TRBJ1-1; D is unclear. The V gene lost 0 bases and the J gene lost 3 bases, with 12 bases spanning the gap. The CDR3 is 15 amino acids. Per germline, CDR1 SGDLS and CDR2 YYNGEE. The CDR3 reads CASSVEGEKYTEAFF. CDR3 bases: TGTGCCAGCAGCGTAGAAGGTGAGAAGTACACTGAAGCTTTCTTT.

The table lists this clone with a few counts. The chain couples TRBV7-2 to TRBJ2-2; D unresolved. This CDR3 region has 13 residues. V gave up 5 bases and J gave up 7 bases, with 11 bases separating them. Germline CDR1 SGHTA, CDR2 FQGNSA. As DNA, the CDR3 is TGTGCCAGCAGCCACGAGTTAGTCGGGGAGCTGTTTTTT. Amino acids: CASSHELVGELFF.

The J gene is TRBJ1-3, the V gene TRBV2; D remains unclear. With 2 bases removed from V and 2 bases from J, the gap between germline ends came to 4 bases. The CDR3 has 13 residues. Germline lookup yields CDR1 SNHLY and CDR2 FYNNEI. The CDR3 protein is CASSETTGNTIYF. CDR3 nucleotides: TGTGCCAGCAGTGAAACGACTGGAAACACCATATATTTT.

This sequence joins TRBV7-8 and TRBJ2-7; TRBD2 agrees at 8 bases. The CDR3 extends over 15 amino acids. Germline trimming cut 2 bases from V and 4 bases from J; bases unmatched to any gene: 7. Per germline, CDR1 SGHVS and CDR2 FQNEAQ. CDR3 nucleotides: TGTGCCAGCAGCTTATCTTACGGGAGGGGGTACGAGCAGTACTTC. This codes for CASSLSYGRGYEQYF.

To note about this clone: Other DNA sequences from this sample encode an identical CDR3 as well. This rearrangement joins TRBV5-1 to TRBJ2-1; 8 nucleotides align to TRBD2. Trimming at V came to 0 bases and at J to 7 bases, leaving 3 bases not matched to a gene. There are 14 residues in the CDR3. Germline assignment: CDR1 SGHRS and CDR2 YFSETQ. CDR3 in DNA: TGCGCCAGCAGCTTGGGTTCTAGCGGGAATGAGCAGTTCTTC. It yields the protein CASSLGSSGNEQFF.

The DNA for the CDR3 is TGTGCCAGCAGTCGCCCTAGGGGGCGGCAAGAGACCCAGTACTTC. This encodes CASSRPRGRQETQYF. The V and J genes are TRBV28 and TRBJ2-5; TRBD1 matches at 7 bases. Germline loops: CDR1 MDHEN, CDR2 SYDVKM. This CDR3 spans 15 amino acids. V was pared by 5 bases and J by 2 bases, with 8 bases of the junction left unmatched.

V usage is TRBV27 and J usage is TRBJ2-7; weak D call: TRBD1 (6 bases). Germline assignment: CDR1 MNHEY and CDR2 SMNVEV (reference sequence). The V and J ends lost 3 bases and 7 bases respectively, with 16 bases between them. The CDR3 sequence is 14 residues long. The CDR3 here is CASSFGDTGREQYF. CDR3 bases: TGTGCCAGCAGTTTCGGGGACACGGGACGGGAGCAGTACTTC.

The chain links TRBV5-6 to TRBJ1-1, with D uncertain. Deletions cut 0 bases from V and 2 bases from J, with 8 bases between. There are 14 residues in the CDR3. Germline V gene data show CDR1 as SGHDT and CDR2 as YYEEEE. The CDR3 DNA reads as TGTGCCAGCAGCTTGGTAACAATAAACACTGAAGCTTTCTTT. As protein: CASSLVTINTEAFF.

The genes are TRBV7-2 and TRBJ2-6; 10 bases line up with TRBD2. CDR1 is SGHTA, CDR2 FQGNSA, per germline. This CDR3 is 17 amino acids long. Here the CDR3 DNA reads TGTGCAGAGCGGGGGACTAGCGTTAGCTCTGGGGCCAACGTCCTGACTTTC. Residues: CAERGTSVSSGANVLTF.

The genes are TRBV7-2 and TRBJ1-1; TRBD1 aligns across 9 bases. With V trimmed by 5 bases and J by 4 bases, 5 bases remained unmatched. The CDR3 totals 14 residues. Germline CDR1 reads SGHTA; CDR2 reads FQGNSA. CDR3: CASSLDRGATEAFF. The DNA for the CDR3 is TGTGCCAGCAGCCTGGACAGGGGAGCCACTGAAGCTTTCTTT.

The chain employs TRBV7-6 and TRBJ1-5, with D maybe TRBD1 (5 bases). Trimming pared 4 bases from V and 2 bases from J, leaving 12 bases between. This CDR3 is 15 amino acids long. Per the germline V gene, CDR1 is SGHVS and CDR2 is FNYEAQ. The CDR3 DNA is TGTGCCAGCAGCTCGGGACCCTACGGCAATCAGCCCCAGCATTTT. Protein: CASSSGPYGNQPQHF.